Below, 15 T cell receptor beta chains from the same sample are listed, as sequenced in a study of T cell responses to AZD1222 COVID-19 vaccine. Clones were read by immunoSEQ multiplex PCR, and TCRdb kept only the in-frame ones, dropping some. The repertoire holds over 85,000 clones, with roughly 86% as singletons. The sequencing here drew on peripheral blood, taken on day 0 of AZD1222 vaccination. Receptors were obtained from an adult in good health.

This clone is a singleton in its sample. The chain combines TRBV28 with TRBJ1-2, with a possible D match to TRBD1 (6 bases). This CDR3 is built from 13 residues. V gave up 7 bases and J gave up 5 bases, with 14 bases separating them. Germline CDR1 reads MDHEN; CDR2 reads SYDVKM. This CDR3 is CASTIPQGYGYTF. The CDR3 DNA is TGTGCCAGCACCATCCCCCAGGGGTATGGCTACACCTTC.

The rearrangement uses TRBV11-2 and TRBJ2-6; D not resolved. Trimming took 5 bases from V and 0 from J, leaving 8 bases between them. This CDR3 has 15 amino acids. CDR1 is SGHAT and CDR2 is FQNNGV in the germline V gene. CDR3 protein: CASSPRPSGANVLTF. The CDR3, as DNA: TGTGCCAGCAGCCCAAGGCCCTCTGGGGCCAACGTCCTGACTTTC.

This rearrangement joins TRBV5-1 to TRBJ1-3; D gene uncertain. This CDR3 has 14 residues. With 4 bases removed from V and 0 bases from J, the gap between germline ends came to 8 bases. CDR1 SGHRS and CDR2 YFSETQ come from the germline V gene. The chain's CDR3 is CASSADDSGNTIYF. The CDR3, as DNA: TGCGCCAGCAGCGCGGACGACTCTGGAAACACCATATATTTT.

This chain joins TRBV28 and TRBJ2-7; a possible D gene is TRBD1 (6 bases). In germline, CDR1 is MDHEN, CDR2 SYDVKM. V shed 5 bases and J shed 6 bases, with 20 bases lying between them. The CDR3 has 15 residues. CDR3 nucleotide sequence: TGTGCCAGCAGTACCGGACAGTATAGTTTTCGCGAGCAGTACTTC. This translates into CASSTGQYSFREQYF.

The chain uses TRBV19 and TRBJ1-2; 7 nucleotides agree with TRBD1. The CDR3 consists of 16 residues. Germline lookup yields CDR1 LNHDA and CDR2 SQIVND (reference sequence). The ends lost 6 bases at V and 0 bases at J; junction bases unmatched: 10. The CDR3 DNA follows: TGTGCCAGTAGCGTGCGGGACAGAATAACTAACTATGGCTACACCTTC. Translation: CASSVRDRITNYGYTF.

The rearrangement links TRBV5-1 to TRBJ1-6; no firm D call. CDR3 length equals 14 residues. The V gene lost 0 bases and the J gene lost 2 bases, with 3 bases spanning the gap. Germline V gene lookup returns CDR1 SGHRS and CDR2 YFSETQ. In DNA, the CDR3 is TGCGCCAGCAGCTTGGAGCCCTATAATTCACCCCTCCACTTT. This codes for CASSLEPYNSPLHF.

CDR3 nucleotide sequence: TGTGCCAGCAGCACCTACGGGGGCTCCTACTACGAGCAGTACTTC. Its translation is CASSTYGGSYYEQYF. V gene TRBV7-2 combines with J gene TRBJ2-7; D possibly uses TRBD1 or TRBD2 (6 bases each). The CDR3 has 15 residues. With 5 bases removed from V and 3 bases from J, the gap between germline ends came to 17 bases. The germline V gene has CDR1 SGHTA and CDR2 FQGNSA. The complete variable domain, with remaining parts taken from reference TRBV7-2 and TRBJ2-7, reads GAGVSQSPSNKVTEKGKDVELRCDPISGHTALYWYRQSLGQGLEFLIYFQGNSAPDKSGLPSDRFSAERTGGSVSTLTIQRTQQEDSAVYLCASSTYGGSYYEQYFGPGTRLTVT.

CDR3 amino acids: CASSGLRDRGRGTSPLHF. The DNA of the CDR3 is TGTGCCAGCAGTGGACTCCGGGACAGGGGGCGCGGAACTTCACCCCTCCACTTT. This chain uses TRBV28 with TRBJ1-6, with 12 bases lining up with TRBD1. V lost 5 bases to trimming and J lost 9 bases; unmatched junction nucleotides: 14. Germline values: CDR1 MDHEN, CDR2 SYDVKM. The CDR3 totals 18 residues. The whole variable domain, remainder taken from reference TRBV28 and TRBJ1-6, is DVKVTQSSRYLVKRTGEKVFLECVQDMDHENMFWYRQDPGLGLRLIYFSYDVKMKEKGDIPEGYSVSREKKERFSLILESASTNQTSMYLCASSGLRDRGRGTSPLHFGNGTRLTVT.

The genes are TRBV5-1 and TRBJ2-3, with D tentatively TRBD2 (5 bases). Germline CDR1 is SGHRS and CDR2 is YFSETQ. The CDR3 contains 14 residues. Trimming stripped 4 bases from V and 0 bases from J, with 9 bases between. Written as DNA, the CDR3 is TGCGCCAGCAGCCCGGGCGGGAGCACAGATACGCAGTATTTT. Its protein is CASSPGGSTDTQYF.

This clone was found once. The chain couples TRBV29-1 to TRBJ1-2; 8 bases agree with TRBD1. The ends lost 1 base at V and 4 bases at J; junction bases unmatched: 8. Germline CDR1 reads SQVTM; CDR2 reads ANQGSEA. This CDR3 is 15 amino acids long. The CDR3 bases are TGCAGCGTTGAAGGTGGACAGGGTGAGACCTATGGCTACACCTTC. Its translation: CSVEGGQGETYGYTF.

The chain joins TRBV4-1 to TRBJ2-1; TRBD2 aligns across 8 bases. The CDR3 is 14 residues long. Germline V lookup: CDR1 MGHRA, CDR2 YSYEKL. Unmatched junction bases numbered 3, after V lost 6 bases and J lost 2 bases. The CDR3 spells CASRGGGPYNEQFF. Here the CDR3 DNA reads TGCGCCAGCAGGGGCGGGGGGCCCTACAATGAGCAGTTCTTC.

The CDR3 protein is CASSAQDPSSYNEQFF. The DNA of the CDR3 is TGTGCCAGCAGCGCACAGGACCCAAGCTCCTACAATGAGCAGTTCTTC. The V gene is TRBV14, the J gene TRBJ2-1; TRBD1 might be the D (5 bases). The CDR3 loop spans 16 amino acids. The V end lost 5 bases, the J end lost 0 bases, and 14 bases lay between the germline ends. The germline CDR1 and CDR2 sequences are SGHDN and FVKESK. The full variable domain, completed using reference TRBV14 and TRBJ2-1, is EAGVTQFPSHSVIEKGQTVTLRCDPISGHDNLYWYRRVMGKEIKFLLHFVKESKQDESGMPNNRFLAERTGGTYSTLKVQPAELEDSGVYFCASSAQDPSSYNEQFFGPGTRLTVL.

The rearrangement uses TRBV27 and TRBJ2-3; the match to TRBD2 covers 7 bases. Germline values: CDR1 MNHEY, CDR2 SMNVEV (reference sequence). This CDR3 region has 18 residues. V shed 3 bases and J 2 bases; nucleotides not matched to a gene: 14. The CDR3 reads CASSFSLGSGDSTDTQYF. CDR3 DNA sequence: TGTGCCAGCAGTTTTTCCTTGGGGAGCGGGGACTCCACAGATACGCAGTATTTT.

The chain combines TRBV5-1 with TRBJ2-7; 9 bases are a match to TRBD1. The germline V gene encodes CDR1 SGHRS and CDR2 YFSETQ. The V gene end was trimmed by 4 bases and the J gene end by 5 bases; junction bases not matched to a gene: 4. The CDR3 length is 13 residues. In DNA, the CDR3 is TGCGCCAGCAGCGGGGACAGGGTTGACGAGCAGTACTTC. Protein sequence: CASSGDRVDEQYF.

This clone occurred once. The chain links TRBV7-8 to TRBJ2-7, with D uncertain. V was pared by 5 bases and J by 4 bases, with 15 bases between. This CDR3 has 14 residues. Germline V gene sequence: CDR1 SGHVS, CDR2 FQNEAQ. DNA of the CDR3: TGTGCCAGCAGCCTAAGGATGGGTGTGTACGAGCAGTACTTC. The encoded protein is CASSLRMGVYEQYF.